This T cell receptor (beta chain) was captured in a study of Ad26.COV2.S vaccination and SARS-CoV-2 variants. Study-level points and caveats: Breadth, reportedly substantial, characterized the spike-specific CD8+ and CD4+ T cell responses after vaccination. The TCR breadth and depth analyses may have understated or missed part of the total T cell responses. Relative to placebo recipients, vaccine recipients exhibited elevated spike-specific TCR breadth. Placebo recipients and vaccine recipients were similar in non-spike TCR breadth.

As regards this clone: Its antigen is unknown.

Germline values: CDR1 MNHGY, CDR2 SVAAGI. V dropped 7 bases and J dropped 3 bases, with 13 bases sitting between them. The CDR3 contains 14 residues. The method was immunoSEQ multiplex PCR; TCRdb's version includes in-frame clones alone and lacks a portion of them. The data hold around 140,000 clones, with 86% observed a single time. V and J are TRBV6-9 and TRBJ1-5; D perhaps matches TRBD1 (6 bases). This material consisted of peripheral blood, taken after recovery from COVID-19. This TCR was recovered from a human donor who had recovered from COVID-19. For the CDR3, the DNA is TGTGCCAGCACTTCCTACAGGGACAATCAGCCCCAGCATTTT. Encoded protein: CASTSYRDNQPQHF.